The 25 T cell receptor beta chains below were found in one sample sequenced in a study of cytomegalovirus exposure and HLA in healthy donors. PCR involved 60 Vbeta and 13 Jbeta primers. The protocol was immunoSEQ multiplex PCR, while the TCRdb copy is restricted to in-frame clones and leaves out a portion. The data hold around 270,000 clones, with around 80% observed a single time. Material for sequencing was PBMCs. The source is a girl between 2 and 10 years old in good health and CMV-seronegative.

The chain carries TRBV30 and TRBJ2-7; D remains unclear. V was shortened by 2 bases and J by 4 bases, with 9 bases between the two germline ends. The CDR3 consists of 12 residues. Germline CDR1 is GTSNPN and CDR2 is SVGIG (reference sequence). CDR3 nucleotides: TGTGCCTGGAGTATCTTTCAGTACGAGCAGTACTTC. It yields the protein CAWSIFQYEQYF.

The rearrangement links TRBV7-9 to TRBJ2-7, with D possibly being TRBD2 (7 bases). The V and J ends lost 5 bases and 4 bases respectively, with 18 bases between them. CDR1 is SEHNR and CDR2 is FQNEAQ in the germline V gene (reference sequence). This CDR3 spans 15 amino acids. The CDR3 loop is CASSLGGGEQYEQYF. For the CDR3, the DNA is TGTGCCAGCAGCCTGGGGGGGGGCGAACAATACGAGCAGTACTTC.

The V gene is TRBV5-6, the J gene TRBJ2-3; 7 bases map to TRBD1. Germline V gives CDR1 SGHDT, CDR2 YYEEEE. The CDR3 consists of 14 residues. V shed 4 bases, J shed 0 bases, and the junction held 2 bases outside the gene matches. The CDR3 region has the DNA TGTGCCAGCAGCCAGGGACAGAGCACAGATACGCAGTATTTT. It codes for CASSQGQSTDTQYF.

This chain connects TRBV19 to TRBJ2-7; 12 nucleotides agree with TRBD2. CDR1 and CDR2 from the germline V gene are LNHDA and SQIVND (reference sequence). The CDR3 spans 20 residues. V trimming: 5 bases; J trimming: 0 bases; junction bases outside the gene matches: 17. CDR3 in DNA: TGTGCCAGTAGTTCCCGCCCCTCACTAGCGGGAGGCGCGAGCTCCTACGAGCAGTACTTC. This codes for CASSSRPSLAGGASSYEQYF.

This rearrangement joins TRBV6-6 to TRBJ2-2, with D tentatively TRBD2 (5 bases). The V end lost 6 bases, the J end lost 6 bases, and 14 bases lay between the germline ends. Per the germline V gene, CDR1 is MNHNY and CDR2 is SVGAGI (reference sequence). The CDR3 is made up of 14 amino acids. The CDR3 loop is CASRPFTGAGELFF. The DNA of the CDR3 is TGTGCCAGCAGACCCTTCACCGGGGCCGGGGAGCTGTTTTTT.

The genes are TRBV15 and TRBJ2-3, with D maybe TRBD2 (5 bases). Deletions cut 0 bases from V and 5 bases from J, with 6 bases between. Looked up from germline, CDR1 is LNHNV and CDR2 is YYDKDF (reference sequence). This CDR3 region has 13 residues. In DNA, the CDR3 is TGTGCCACCAGCAGAGATCGGGGAGATACGCAGTATTTT. Amino acid sequence: CATSRDRGDTQYF.

This rearrangement joins TRBV14 to TRBJ1-1; TRBD1 matches at 8 bases. Germline CDR1 and CDR2: SGHDN and FVKESK. V gave up 7 bases and J gave up 5 bases; unmatched junction bases: 9. The CDR3 loop spans 14 amino acids. The DNA of the CDR3 is TGTGCCAGCACCGCTAGACAGGGGAAGACTGAAGCTTTCTTT. Encoded protein: CASTARQGKTEAFF.

This chain connects TRBV4-1 to TRBJ2-7, with TRBD1 matching 7 bases. V lost 0 bases to trimming and J lost 2 bases; unmatched junction nucleotides: 4. Germline values: CDR1 MGHRA, CDR2 YSYEKL. This CDR3 contains 15 residues. This CDR3 reads CASSQDRGRPYEQYF. The CDR3 DNA sequence: TGCGCCAGCAGCCAAGATAGGGGGCGCCCCTACGAGCAGTACTTC.

The V and J genes are TRBV2 and TRBJ2-5; TRBD1 might be the D (7 bases). The J call may be incorrect, as the DNA end agrees better with TRBJ2-7. The CDR3 runs to 14 residues. Germline assignment: CDR1 SNHLY and CDR2 FYNNEI. In DNA form, the CDR3 reads TGTGCCAGCAGTCGGGAGACAGGGTTTTACGAGCAGTACTTC. Translating it yields CASSRETGFYEQYF.

This chain connects TRBV10-3 to TRBJ2-5; TRBD1 agrees at 7 bases. The J call may be in error: the DNA end matches TRBJ2-7 better. Germline CDR1 is ENHRY and CDR2 is SYGVKD. CDR3 size: 14 residues. This chain's CDR3 is CAISDGDRPYEQYF. The CDR3 DNA sequence: TGTGCCATCAGTGACGGGGACAGACCCTACGAGCAGTACTTC.

The chain employs TRBV4-2 and TRBJ2-7, with a possible D match to TRBD2 (5 bases). V was cut by 0 bases and J by 1 base, with 10 bases left in between. This CDR3 contains 15 residues. Looked up from germline, CDR1 is LGHNA and CDR2 is YNFKEQ. The CDR3 region is CASSQDRGASYEQYF. Here the CDR3 DNA reads TGTGCCAGCAGCCAAGACCGGGGAGCGTCCTACGAGCAGTACTTC.

The V and J genes are TRBV11-2 and TRBJ2-1; possible D gene TRBD2, 5 bases. With 4 bases removed from V and 8 bases from J, the gap between germline ends came to 9 bases. The CDR3 spans 12 residues. The germline V gene encodes CDR1 SGHAT and CDR2 FQNNGV. The CDR3 reads CASSSTRHEQFF. CDR3 coding DNA: TGTGCCAGCAGCTCTACTAGGCATGAGCAGTTCTTC.

The chain has TRBV5-1 and TRBJ2-3; D is perhaps TRBD2 (6 bases). V was cut by 2 bases and J by 1 base, with 14 bases left in between. This CDR3 region has 16 residues. CDR1 is SGHRS, CDR2 YFSETQ, per germline. The CDR3 region has the DNA TGCGCCAGCAGCTTCACCGGGGGATCCCGCACAGATACGCAGTATTTT. This sequence encodes CASSFTGGSRTDTQYF.

This clone was recorded a few times. V and J are TRBV6-5 and TRBJ2-2, with D perhaps TRBD1 (6 bases). This CDR3 is built from 14 residues. Trimming pared 6 bases from V and 4 bases from J, leaving 12 bases between. The germline V gene has CDR1 MNHEY and CDR2 SVGAGI. CDR3 sequence: CASRLQGATGELFF. The CDR3 DNA sequence: TGTGCCAGCAGGTTACAGGGCGCCACCGGGGAGCTGTTTTTT.

This clone was picked up a small number of times. V is TRBV9 and J is TRBJ2-7; 9 bases are shared with TRBD2. This CDR3 spans 14 amino acids. V trimming: 4 bases; J trimming: 0 bases; junction bases outside the gene matches: 2. Germline values: CDR1 SGDLS, CDR2 YYNGEE. Written as DNA, the CDR3 is TGTGCCAGCAGCATTAGCGGGAGCTCCTACGAGCAGTACTTC. Protein: CASSISGSSYEQYF.

V gene TRBV13 combines with J gene TRBJ2-1; 12 nucleotides match TRBD2. Trimming cost V 0 bases and J 10 bases; bases outside gene matches: 7. Germline V gene data show CDR1 as PRHDT and CDR2 as FYEKMQ (reference sequence). The CDR3 has 16 residues. CDR3 residues: CASSLGPRLAGAEQFF. The CDR3 DNA reads TGTGCCAGCAGCTTAGGTCCCCGACTAGCGGGAGCCGAGCAGTTCTTC.

This chain joins TRBV6-5 and TRBJ2-7, with a weak D call TRBD2 (5 bases). The CDR3 spans 14 residues. Per the germline V gene, CDR1 is MNHEY and CDR2 is SVGAGI. The V and J ends lost 2 bases and 3 bases respectively, with 11 bases between them. The CDR3 DNA reads as TGTGCCAGCAGTTACGAGCGGAGGAGCTACGAGCAGTACTTC. It is translated as CASSYERRSYEQYF.

This clone was counted once. This chain links TRBV28 with TRBJ1-5, with TRBD1 as a possible D gene (6 bases). This CDR3 comprises 13 residues. Trimming removed 8 bases at V and 4 bases at J, with 12 bases between. Germline CDR1 MDHEN, CDR2 SYDVKM. The CDR3 region is CASRIDRNQPQHF. CDR3 in DNA: TGTGCCAGCCGAATAGACAGGAATCAGCCCCAGCATTTT. The whole variable domain, filled in from reference TRBV28 and TRBJ1-5, reads DVKVTQSSRYLVKRTGEKVFLECVQDMDHENMFWYRQDPGLGLRLIYFSYDVKMKEKGDIPEGYSVSREKKERFSLILESASTNQTSMYLCASRIDRNQPQHFGDGTRLSIL.

The chain carries TRBV10-3 and TRBJ1-5; the match to TRBD1 covers 7 bases. The length of the CDR3 is 15 residues. V trimming: 3 bases; J trimming: 3 bases; junction bases outside the gene matches: 5. Per the germline V gene, CDR1 is ENHRY and CDR2 is SYGVKD. The CDR3 DNA reads as TGTGCCATCAGTGAAGGGACAGAAACCAATCAGCCCCAGCATTTT. It specifies CAISEGTETNQPQHF.

The chain employs TRBV7-8 and TRBJ2-3, with D possibly matching TRBD1 (6 bases). Germline V gene data show CDR1 as SGHVS and CDR2 as FQNEAQ. CDR3 length: 14 residues. Trimming pared 7 bases from V and 0 bases from J, leaving 11 bases between. CDR3: CASNYRESTDTQYF. The DNA of the CDR3 is TGTGCCAGCAACTACAGGGAGAGCACAGATACGCAGTATTTT.

This chain joins TRBV9 and TRBJ1-3; D not resolved. V lost 5 bases and J 7 bases, leaving 13 bases between the germline ends. Looked up from germline, CDR1 is SGDLS and CDR2 is YYNGEE. This CDR3 region has 13 residues. CDR3 loop: CASRRARRNTIYF. In nucleotides, the CDR3 is TGTGCCAGCAGGCGGGCCAGGAGGAACACCATATATTTT.

This chain uses TRBV7-9 with TRBJ2-3; 7 nucleotides line up with TRBD2. Germline V gene lookup returns CDR1 SEHNR and CDR2 FQNEAQ (reference sequence). J lost 5 bases, V lost 1 base, and 6 bases had no gene match. The CDR3 has 15 amino acids. The CDR3 protein is CASSLVNLAGDTQYF. In DNA, the CDR3 is TGTGCCAGCAGCTTAGTCAACTTAGCGGGAGATACGCAGTATTTT. The full variable domain, rest sourced from reference TRBV7-9 and TRBJ2-3, is DTGVSQNPRHKITKRGQNVTFRCDPISEHNRLYWYRQTLGQGPEFLTYFQNEAQLEKSRLLSDRFSAERPKGSFSTLEIQRTEQGDSAMYLCASSLVNLAGDTQYFGPGTRLTVL.

The chain employs TRBV7-9 and TRBJ1-3; TRBD1 is a possible D gene (5 bases). The length of the CDR3 is 19 residues. Germline CDR1 is SEHNR and CDR2 is FQNEAQ (reference sequence). Trimming took off 1 base at V and 0 bases at J, with 19 bases between the two ends. The CDR3: CASSLGPGLWVSSGNTIYF. In DNA, the CDR3 is TGTGCCAGCAGCTTAGGCCCAGGGCTATGGGTAAGCTCTGGAAACACCATATATTTT. Using reference TRBV7-9 and TRBJ1-3 for the parts outside the CDR3, the full variable domain is DTGVSQNPRHKITKRGQNVTFRCDPISEHNRLYWYRQTLGQGPEFLTYFQNEAQLEKSRLLSDRFSAERPKGSFSTLEIQRTEQGDSAMYLCASSLGPGLWVSSGNTIYFGEGSWLTVV.

The J gene is TRBJ2-2, the V gene TRBV5-1, with D unclear. Trimming cost V 0 bases and J 3 bases, with 9 bases left between them. The CDR3 length is 15 residues. The germline V gene has CDR1 SGHRS and CDR2 YFSETQ. The CDR3 bases are TGCGCCAGCAGCTTGGTTCCGGGTTACACCGGGGAGCTGTTTTTT. It is translated as CASSLVPGYTGELFF.

The chain couples TRBV11-2 to TRBJ2-7; unclear D gene. CDR1 is SGHAT, CDR2 FQNNGV, per germline. This CDR3 contains 15 residues. Trimming pared 5 bases from V and 4 bases from J, leaving 18 bases between. The chain's CDR3 is CASSQTTDSPYEQYF. In nucleotides, the CDR3 is TGTGCCAGCAGCCAAACAACGGATAGCCCATACGAGCAGTACTTC.